This is a list of T cell receptor beta chains from one sample in a study of T cell responses to AZD1222 COVID-19 vaccine. Only in-frame clones appear in the TCRdb table, and some are missing; sequencing was by immunoSEQ multiplex PCR. Of about 80,000 clones listed, 70% to 90% are singletons. This material consisted of peripheral blood, taken 28 days after the second AZD1222 dose. The receptors come from an adult who received the AZD1222 COVID-19 vaccine. CDR3s include the opening cysteine and the closing phenylalanine or tryptophan. The D gene is left open where the match is weak. Only part of the rows carry a size: once, few, many, or a class if the clone is expanded.

J gene	V gene	D gene	clone size	CDR3 DNA	CDR3 protein
TRBJ1-5	TRBV10-1	-	-	TGCGCCAGCAGTGAGTTCACGACAGACCCCCCGCATTTT	CASSEFTTDPPHF
TRBJ1-3	TRBV10-3	-	-	TGTGCCATCAGCGAGACGAGTTCTGGAAACACCATATATTTT	CAISETSSGNTIYF
TRBJ2-3	TRBV7-9	TRBD2	-	TGTGCCAGCAGCAAGACGGGGGGAGCTAGCACAGATACGCAGTATTTT	CASSKTGGASTDTQYF
TRBJ1-1	TRBV10-3	-	-	TGTGCCATCAGTGAGTCGGCGCGGGGGAGGGGAGGCACTGAAGCTTTCTTT	CAISESARGRGGTEAFF
TRBJ2-1	TRBV6-1	-	-	TGTGCCAGCAGCGGCGGAAGGTTCGATGAGCAGTTCTTC	CASSGGRFDEQFF
TRBJ1-5	TRBV19	-	-	TGTGCCAGTAGTAGGGGGGGACCCCCTGGCAATCAGCCCCAGCATTTT	CASSRGGPPGNQPQHF
TRBJ1-6	TRBV11-2	-	-	TGTGCCAGCAGCTTGGGACGACGGGAAGTATCACCCCTCCACTTT	CASSLGRREVSPLHF
TRBJ1-5	TRBV30	-	few	TGTGCCTGGAGTGCAAATTCAGGGGCTGGTCAGCCCCAGCATTTT	CAWSANSGAGQPQHF
TRBJ2-2	TRBV5-1	TRBD2	-	TGCGCCAGCAGCTTCGAGCGGGAGGCCGGGGAGCTGTTTTTT	CASSFEREAGELFF
TRBJ1-4	TRBV28	TRBD1	-	TGTGCCAGCAGTTTATCTTACTACAGGGGTAATGAAAAACTGTTTTTT	CASSLSYYRGNEKLFF
TRBJ2-7	TRBV27	TRBD2	-	TGTGCCAGCAGTAAAGCGGGAGGAGGGAACGAGCAGTACTTC	CASSKAGGGNEQYF
TRBJ2-1	TRBV4-2	-	-	TGTGCCAGCAGCCAACCGGGGGCGAATGAGCAGTTCTTC	CASSQPGANEQFF
TRBJ1-5	TRBV7-2	-	-	TGTGCCAGCAGCTCCCCCAGCGGGAATAGCAATCAGCCCCAGCATTTT	CASSSPSGNSNQPQHF
TRBJ1-2	TRBV4-1	-	once	TGCGCCAGCAGCCCTCCGGGGATCGGTGTCTACACCTTC	CASSPPGIGVYTF
TRBJ1-5	TRBV6-2/TRBV6-3	TRBD1	-	TGTGCCAGCAGTTACCTTGGGACAGGCAATCAGCCCCAGCATTTT	CASSYLGTGNQPQHF
TRBJ1-2	TRBV24-1	-	-	TGTGCCTACGGGCAAAAGAAGACGGCGGACTATGGCTACACCTTC	CAYGQKKTADYGYTF
TRBJ2-7	TRBV3-1/TRBV3-2	TRBD1	-	TGTGCCAGCAGGATGACAGGGGTCTCCTACGAGCAGTACTTC	CASRMTGVSYEQYF
TRBJ2-1	TRBV28	TRBD2	-	TGTGCCAGCAGTCTAGCGGGAGGATGGCAGTTCTTC	CASSLAGGWQFF
TRBJ1-5	TRBV27	TRBD1	-	TGTGCCAGCAGTCCCGCGACAGGGCACAGCAATCAGCCCCAGCATTTT	CASSPATGHSNQPQHF
TRBJ1-2	TRBV25-1	-	-	TGTGCCAGCAGTGAATCCGGGTTACCGTTAGTTGGCTACACCTTC	CASSESGLPLVGYTF
TRBJ1-4	TRBV30	-	-	TGTGCCTCAGGATACAGGAGAACAACTAATGAAAAACTGTTTTTT	CASGYRRTTNEKLFF
TRBJ2-5	TRBV11-2	-	-	TGTGCCAGCAGCTTAGGCTGGCTCGGGGAGACCCAGTACTTC	CASSLGWLGETQYF
TRBJ2-2	TRBV11-3	-	-	TGTGCCAGCAGCTTAGGGGGACTTGTAACCGGGGAGCTGTTTTTT	CASSLGGLVTGELFF
TRBJ2-1	TRBV6-5	TRBD2	-	TGTGCCAGCAGTTCCCGTCTAGCGGGGGACAATGAGCAGTTCTTC	CASSSRLAGDNEQFF